These 18 T cell receptor beta chains originate from one sample sequenced in a study of technical replicates of blood from a few donors. The protocol was immunoSEQ multiplex PCR, while the TCRdb copy is restricted to in-frame clones and leaves out a portion. The sample contains about 80,000 clones, approximately 93% of which appear only once. The sample taken for sequencing was T cells isolated from PBMCs. These receptors were collected from a human donor in good health.

V usage is TRBV7-2 and J usage is TRBJ2-3; 9 nucleotides align to TRBD1. Germline V gene lookup returns CDR1 SGHTA and CDR2 FQGNSA. Trimming removed 6 bases from V and 1 base from J; junction bases left unmatched: 2. This CDR3 is 14 amino acids long. The CDR3 DNA is TGTGCCAGCAGGCGGACAGGGGGCACAGATACGCAGTATTTT. Protein sequence: CASRRTGGTDTQYF.

The chain recombines TRBV30 with TRBJ2-6; tentative D call: TRBD1 (6 bases). The CDR3 covers 15 residues. V lost 2 bases and J 2 bases, leaving 10 bases between the germline ends. The germline gives CDR1 GTSNPN, CDR2 SVGIG (reference sequence). The CDR3 sequence: CAWSPGQTGANVLTF. In DNA, the CDR3 is TGTGCCTGGAGTCCAGGACAGACTGGGGCCAACGTCCTGACTTTC. Combining the CDR3 with reference TRBV30 and TRBJ2-6 gives the whole variable domain SQTIHQWPATLVQPVGSPLSLECTVEGTSNPNLYWYRQAAGRGLQLLFYSVGIGQISSEVPQNLSASRPQDRQFILSSKKLLLSDSGFYLCAWSPGQTGANVLTFGAGSRLTVL.

The gene calls are TRBV27 and TRBJ1-1; the D is unclear. The CDR3 sequence is 11 residues long. Germline values: CDR1 MNHEY, CDR2 SMNVEV (reference sequence). Trimming removed 6 bases at V and 8 bases at J, with 10 bases between. CDR3 residues: CASSPPVEAFF. CDR3 DNA: TGTGCCAGCAGCCCCCCTGTAGAAGCTTTCTTT.

V gene TRBV5-8 combines with J gene TRBJ1-2; D is unresolved. Trimming shortened V by 1 base and J by 4 bases, and 8 bases separated the two germline ends. Germline lookup yields CDR1 SGHTS and CDR2 YDEGEE. The CDR3 spans 13 residues. The CDR3 loop is CASSLREFYGYTF. For the CDR3, the DNA is TGTGCCAGCAGCTTGAGAGAGTTCTATGGCTACACCTTC.

J is TRBJ1-2 and V is TRBV29-1, with 7 bases aligning to TRBD1. The V and J ends lost 6 bases and 5 bases, in that order; junction bases with no gene match: 9. Germline CDR1 reads SQVTM; CDR2 reads ANQGSEA. The CDR3 covers 13 residues. The CDR3 protein is CSVGDSQIYGYTF. The CDR3, as DNA: TGCAGCGTGGGGGACAGTCAGATTTATGGCTACACCTTC.

The chain uses TRBV5-4 and TRBJ2-2; tentative D call: TRBD2 (5 bases). Trimming removed 4 bases from V and 0 bases from J, with 13 bases in between. The CDR3 has 16 amino acids. Per the germline V gene, CDR1 is SGHNT and CDR2 is YYREEE (reference sequence). DNA for the CDR3: TGTGCCAGCAGCCACTTAGCGCGCGCGAACACCGGGGAGCTGTTTTTT. It translates to CASSHLARANTGELFF.

This chain joins TRBV5-6 and TRBJ2-5; 8 bases fit TRBD2. CDR1 is SGHDT and CDR2 is YYEEEE in the germline V gene. V lost 1 base, J lost 7 bases, and 12 bases stayed unmatched. CDR3 length equals 16 residues. For the CDR3, the DNA is TGTGCCAGCAGCTTGCCCCCGGGGACTAGATTTGGGACCCAGTACTTC. Protein sequence: CASSLPPGTRFGTQYF.

J is TRBJ2-7 and V is TRBV5-4; 9 nucleotides line up with TRBD2. Germline V CDR1 and CDR2: SGHNT, YYREEE (reference sequence). This CDR3 has 14 residues. V was pared by 4 bases and J by 3 bases, with 5 bases of the junction left unmatched. The CDR3 nucleotides read TGTGCCAGCAGCGCTAGCGGGATAAACTACGAGCAGTACTTC. It codes for CASSASGINYEQYF.

This chain connects TRBV18 to TRBJ1-1, with 7 bases matching TRBD1. CDR1 and CDR2 from the germline V gene are KGHSH and LQKENI. With V trimmed by 2 bases and J by 1 base, 7 bases remained unmatched. The CDR3 extends over 16 amino acids. Here the CDR3 reads CASSPVTGARNTEAFF. The CDR3 DNA reads as TGTGCCAGCTCACCAGTAACAGGGGCCCGGAACACTGAAGCTTTCTTT.

This chain joins TRBV29-1 and TRBJ2-7, with D unresolved. This CDR3 is built from 13 residues. Germline-derived CDR1 and CDR2 are SQVTM and ANQGSEA. Trimming shortened V by 4 bases and J by 5 bases, and 15 bases separated the two germline ends. CDR3 sequence: CSVVWILGHEQYF. CDR3 sequence (DNA): TGCAGCGTTGTATGGATCTTGGGCCACGAGCAGTACTTC.

In nucleotides, the CDR3 is TGTGCCAGCAGCCCGATCTCTAGCGTCCCACAAGAGACCCAGTACTTC. Protein sequence: CASSPISSVPQETQYF. The chain uses TRBV4-2 and TRBJ2-5, with D perhaps matching TRBD2 (6 bases). This CDR3 region has 16 residues. Per the germline V gene, CDR1 is LGHNA and CDR2 is YNFKEQ. Trimming took 4 bases from V and 2 from J, leaving 17 bases between them.

The J gene is TRBJ2-3, the V gene TRBV9; 9 bases are shared with TRBD2. Losses at the gene ends were 2 bases for V and 3 bases for J; bases not matched to a gene: 7. Germline V gene data show CDR1 as SGDLS and CDR2 as YYNGEE. The length of the CDR3 is 16 residues. This CDR3 is CASSVGPGLATDTQYF. For the CDR3, the DNA is TGTGCCAGCAGCGTGGGGCCGGGACTAGCAACAGATACGCAGTATTTT. The variable domain in full, completed from reference TRBV9 and TRBJ2-3, reads DSGVTQTPKHLITATGQRVTLRCSPRSGDLSVYWYQQSLDQGLQFLIQYYNGEERAKGNILERFSAQQFPDLHSELNLSSLELGDSALYFCASSVGPGLATDTQYFGPGTRLTVL.

In this sample, this clone turned up once. CDR3 bases: TGTGCCACTTTAGACAGCGCCAAAAACATTCAGTACTTC. As protein: CATLDSAKNIQYF. This sequence joins TRBV28 and TRBJ2-4, with D perhaps matching TRBD1 (5 bases). The V gene lost 10 bases and the J gene lost 1 base, with 11 bases spanning the gap. The CDR3 is made up of 13 amino acids. Looked up from germline, CDR1 is MDHEN and CDR2 is SYDVKM.

The chain uses TRBV6-1 and TRBJ2-7; TRBD2 matches at 9 bases. Germline values: CDR1 MNHNS, CDR2 SASEGT. The CDR3 consists of 14 residues. Losses at the gene ends were 8 bases for V and 0 bases for J; bases not matched to a gene: 5. DNA of the CDR3: TGTGCCAGCCGGGCTAGCGGGAACTCCTACGAGCAGTACTTC. This gives the protein CASRASGNSYEQYF.

This rearrangement joins TRBV28 to TRBJ1-1; D may be TRBD1 (6 bases). With 2 bases removed from V and 5 bases from J, the gap between germline ends came to 18 bases. CDR1 is MDHEN and CDR2 is SYDVKM in the germline V gene. The length of the CDR3 is 16 residues. The CDR3 region has the DNA TGTGCCAGCAGTTTACTTACCAGGGGAGGGAGGACTGAAGCTTTCTTT. Encoded protein: CASSLLTRGGRTEAFF.

This chain links TRBV2 with TRBJ1-2; no clear D gene. CDR1 and CDR2 from the germline V gene are SNHLY and FYNNEI. The CDR3 has 13 amino acids. V was trimmed by 0 bases and J by 8 bases, leaving 10 bases between them. The CDR3 reads CASSEARSGGYTF. DNA of the CDR3: TGTGCCAGCAGTGAAGCGCGTTCGGGAGGCTACACCTTC.

The chain combines TRBV21-1 with TRBJ1-1; the D call of TRBD1 is as the table states it, not checked on the DNA. TRBV21-1 is deemed a pseudogene. The CDR3 extends over 14 amino acids. CDR3 amino acids: CASSKVQGSTEAFF. The CDR3 DNA follows: TGTGCCAGCAGCAAAGTTCAGGGGAGCACTGAAGCTTTCTTT.

V is TRBV27 and J is TRBJ2-1; 9 nucleotides agree with TRBD2. Germline V gives CDR1 MNHEY, CDR2 SMNVEV (reference sequence). V was clipped by 6 bases and J by 6 bases; unmatched bases: 6. This CDR3 is 14 amino acids long. The CDR3, as DNA: TGTGCCAGCAGGCCGGGACTAGCCGTCAATGAGCAGTTCTTC. It encodes CASRPGLAVNEQFF.